This T cell receptor beta chain was captured by sequencing in a study of T cells in Graves' hyperthyroidism and ophthalmopathy. Study-level results: Ophthalmopathy got predicted by the model a median 6.5 months before its onset. Most thyroid-expanded clonotypes above 0.001 were also found in blood.

TCR beta CDR3 sequences were amplified from RNA transcripts. First-round RT-PCR of the TCR CDR3 relied on the HTBI primer set. TCRdb re-derived calls from the multiplex PCR reads in MiXCR, one entry per CDR3 protein. This table holds about 590,000 distinct CDR3 sequences, 12% to 15% found once. Subjects with ophthalmopathy showed a Clinical Activity Score no lower than 3, a NOSPECS grade no lower than 4, and a duration shorter than 3 months. Exclusion followed for patients with uncontrolled infection, other autoimmune disease, pregnancy or lactation. The CDR3 spans 14 residues. Germline loops: CDR1 GTSNPN, CDR2 SVGIG (reference sequence). The V and J ends lost 2 bases and 2 bases respectively, with 12 bases between them. This clonotype has at least ten counts. Its antigen is currently unknown.

Material for sequencing was blood. The chain combines TRBV30 with TRBJ1-2; no clear D. The receptor comes from a woman aged 18-29 years with Graves' ophthalmopathy. Written as DNA, the CDR3 is TGTGCCTGGAGTACCGGAAACACCAACTATGGCTACACCTTC. It is translated as CAWSTGNTNYGYTF.